This T cell receptor (beta chain) was identified in a study of tumor-infiltrating lymphocytes in primary liver carcinoma. Study as a whole: Tissue type made little difference to sample yields of roughly 3.65 to 7.5 million productive TCRbeta reads.

CDR1 is PRHDT, CDR2 FYEKMQ, per germline (reference sequence). Trimming took 5 bases from V and 6 from J; bases not matched to a gene: 9. CDR3 length: 14 amino acids. The study extracted blood RNA from unsorted whole blood and also extracted germline DNA. The researchers produced TCR beta cDNA from roughly 550 ng total RNA with a constant-region primer. Three nested multiplex PCR rounds of slightly modified ARM-PCR generated TCR beta libraries. Forward primers for TRBV1-TRBV30 and a C-beta reverse primer served the first two PCR rounds, at roughly 10 cycles each. TCRdb re-derived calls from the multiplex PCR reads in MiXCR, one entry per CDR3 protein. The sample has about 300,000 distinct CDR3 sequences; 65% are singletons.

This chain links TRBV13 with TRBJ1-2; 7 bases map to TRBD1. Sequencing was done on a sample of peripheral blood. The clonotype comes from a man aged 35 to 55 with primary liver carcinoma and hepatitis B virus infection. The CDR3 loop reads CASSTQGVIHGYTF. The CDR3 region has the DNA TGTGCCAGCAGCACGCAGGGGGTTATCCATGGCTACACCTTC.